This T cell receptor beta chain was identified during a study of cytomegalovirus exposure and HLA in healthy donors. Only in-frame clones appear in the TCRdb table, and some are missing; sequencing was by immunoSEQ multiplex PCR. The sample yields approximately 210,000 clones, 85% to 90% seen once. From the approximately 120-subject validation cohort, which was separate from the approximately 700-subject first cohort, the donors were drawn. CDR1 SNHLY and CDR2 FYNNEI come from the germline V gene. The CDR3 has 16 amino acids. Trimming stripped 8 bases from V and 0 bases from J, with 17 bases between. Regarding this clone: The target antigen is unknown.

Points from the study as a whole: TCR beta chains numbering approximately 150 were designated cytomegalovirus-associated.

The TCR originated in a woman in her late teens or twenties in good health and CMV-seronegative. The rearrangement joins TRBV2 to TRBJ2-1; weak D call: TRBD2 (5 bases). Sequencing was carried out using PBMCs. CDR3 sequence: CASSPPGISSYNEQFF. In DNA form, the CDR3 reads TGTGCCAGCTCCCCCCCGGGGATAAGCTCCTACAATGAGCAGTTCTTC.